These 8 T cell receptor beta chains originate from one sample sequenced in a study of OX40 agonist ivuxolimab in advanced cancers. The library came from the immunoSEQ multiplex PCR assay. TCRdb limited this immuneACCESS table to in-frame rearrangements with V and J called. A share of clones is missing; checked studies link under half to unresolved V genes, and the rest is unexplained. The sample has about 91,000 clones on record, approximately 85% of them singletons. The ten largest clones capture 0.2% to 0.25% of the sample. The specimen was CD4+ or CD8+ T cells sorted from blood, collected in a trial of the OX40 agonist ivuxolimab. These receptors came from an adult with an advanced solid tumor such as melanoma, head and neck, liver or kidney cancer.

This chain links TRBV9 with TRBJ1-1; D is ambiguous. From germline, CDR1 is SGDLS and CDR2 YYNGEE. Trimming removed 3 bases at V and 4 bases at J, with 13 bases between. The CDR3 extends over 14 amino acids. The DNA for the CDR3 is TGTGCCAGCAGCGATATTGCGGGGATCACTGAAGCTTTCTTT. Translation: CASSDIAGITEAFF.

There are a few counts of this clone. The chain couples TRBV15 to TRBJ1-5; D gene ambiguous. The CDR3 sequence is 19 residues long. V was trimmed by 0 bases and J by 0 bases, leaving 18 bases between them. Germline CDR1 and CDR2: LNHNV and YYDKDF (reference sequence). DNA of the CDR3: TGTGCCACCAGCAGAGAGAGGGCAGGAGAAGTCTATAGCAATCAGCCCCAGCATTTT. Protein product: CATSRERAGEVYSNQPQHF.

J is TRBJ1-2 and V is TRBV30, with no clear D. V was cut by 4 bases and J by 1 base, with 4 bases left in between. The germline CDR1 and CDR2 sequences are GTSNPN and SVGIG (reference sequence). This CDR3 region has 11 residues. The CDR3, as DNA: TGTGCCTGGACAAATAACTATGGCTACACCTTC. Amino acids: CAWTNNYGYTF.

The chain links TRBV5-1 to TRBJ2-3; D is unclear. Germline CDR1 reads SGHRS; CDR2 reads YFSETQ. The CDR3 is made up of 16 amino acids. Trimming took 0 bases from V and 2 from J, leaving 13 bases between them. The CDR3 region has the DNA TGCGCCAGCAGCTTGGCCCGGGTACTGCCCACAGATACGCAGTATTTT. Amino acids: CASSLARVLPTDTQYF.

The chain carries TRBV6-1 and TRBJ2-2; tentative D call: TRBD1 (6 bases). Germline V gene lookup returns CDR1 MNHNS and CDR2 SASEGT. V lost 4 bases, J lost 11 bases, and 20 bases lay in between. The CDR3 totals 15 residues. CDR3: CASSGTLRGTAELFF. The CDR3 DNA is TGTGCCAGCAGTGGAACCTTGAGGGGGACCGCTGAGCTGTTTTTT.

This chain connects TRBV27 to TRBJ2-7, with 10 positions matching TRBD2. Germline V CDR1 and CDR2: MNHEY, SMNVEV (reference sequence). The ends lost 6 bases at V and 2 bases at J; junction bases unmatched: 13. The CDR3 has 17 residues. CDR3 sequence reads: CASSPSYGLAGAYEQYV. CDR3 sequence (DNA): TGTGCCAGCAGCCCCTCTTATGGGCTAGCGGGAGCCTACGAGCAGTACGTC.

This clone has just a few counts. This chain's CDR3 is CASSPLGGGRRYYTF. Here the CDR3 DNA reads TGTGCCAGCAGCCCATTGGGAGGGGGACGACGCTACTACACCTTC. V and J are TRBV27 and TRBJ1-2; TRBD1 is a possible D gene (6 bases). V was shortened by 6 bases and J by 10 bases, with 24 bases between the two germline ends. CDR1 is MNHEY, CDR2 SMNVEV, per germline (reference sequence). This CDR3 is 15 amino acids long.

V gene TRBV5-1 combines with J gene TRBJ2-3; 9 bases align to TRBD2. V dropped 0 bases and J dropped 4; count of bases not matched to a gene: 6. CDR3 size: 16 residues. Germline V CDR1 and CDR2: SGHRS, YFSETQ. CDR3 residues: CASSLGSLAGSDTQYF. DNA of the CDR3: TGCGCCAGCAGCTTGGGTTCCCTAGCGGGGTCAGATACGCAGTATTTT. Full variable domain (missing parts from reference TRBV5-1 and TRBJ2-3): KAGVTQTPRYLIKTRGQQVTLSCSPISGHRSVSWYQQTPGQGLQFLFEYFSETQRNKGNFPGRFSGRQFSNSRSEMNVSTLELGDSALYLCASSLGSLAGSDTQYFGPGTRLTVL.